The 30 T cell receptor beta chains in this list originate from one sample, sequenced in a study of a mutant IDH1 vaccine in newly diagnosed glioma. Stated time point: week 35, safety follow-up. Mutant IDH1 20-mer peptide, at 300 ug, made up each vaccine dose, with topical imiquimod. For these receptors, no antigen is known. Clones were read by immunoSEQ multiplex PCR, and TCRdb kept only the in-frame ones, dropping some. The table has approximately 60,000 clones, roughly four fifths seen once. The source material was PBMCs, sampled from a glioma patient whose treatment included an IDH1 peptide vaccine. Receptors were obtained from a man aged 50-60 years with glioma.

V and J are TRBV29-1 and TRBJ1-2, with D possibly TRBD1 on 5 matching bases. This CDR3 has 15 residues. CDR1 SQVTM and CDR2 ANQGSEA come from the germline V gene. V lost 4 bases to trimming and J lost 8 bases, with 23 bases between them. CDR3 DNA: TGCAGCGTTGGACTACCGGGGCCAGGAAGTAACGGCTACACCTTC. Its translation: CSVGLPGPGSNGYTF.

This chain connects TRBV7-9 to TRBJ2-3; D assignment may be TRBD1 or TRBD2 (5 bases each). The V end lost 4 bases, the J end lost 9 bases, and 11 bases lay between the germline ends. Per germline, CDR1 SEHNR and CDR2 FQNEAQ (reference sequence). This CDR3 is 12 amino acids long. The CDR3 loop reads CASSSVGDTQYF. As DNA, the CDR3 is TGTGCCAGCAGCTCGGTGGGGGACACGCAGTATTTT.

This clone has more than one count but fewer than ten. V is TRBV11-3 and J is TRBJ2-1; the match to TRBD2 covers 14 bases. V shed 3 bases, J shed 9 bases, and the junction held 1 base outside the gene matches. Germline V lookup: CDR1 SGHNT, CDR2 YENEEA. CDR3 length: 14 residues. The CDR3 sequence: CASSFGTSGGEQFF. CDR3 nucleotides: TGTGCCAGCAGCTTCGGGACTAGCGGGGGTGAGCAGTTCTTC.

This clone was counted only a few times. This chain links TRBV5-5 with TRBJ1-6; no clear D. This CDR3 has 16 amino acids. V lost 6 bases, J lost 0 bases, and 13 bases lay in between. CDR1 SGHKS and CDR2 YYEKEE come from the germline V gene (reference sequence). CDR3 amino acids: CASNKELSSYNSPLHF. The DNA of the CDR3 is TGTGCCAGCAACAAAGAACTGAGCTCCTATAATTCACCCCTCCACTTT.

The chain recombines TRBV10-2 with TRBJ2-5; 9 nucleotides match TRBD1. The CDR3 runs to 17 residues. Trimming took 1 base from V and 2 from J; bases not matched to a gene: 8. In germline, CDR1 is WSHSY, CDR2 SAAADI. CDR3 bases: TGCGCCAGCAGTGAGTGGGGTAGGGGACAGGGTCAAGAGACCCAGTACTTC. It encodes CASSEWGRGQGQETQYF.

The rearrangement joins TRBV7-2 to TRBJ2-2; D is uncertain. Germline V gene data show CDR1 as SGHTA and CDR2 as FQGNSA. The CDR3 runs 13 residues. Between the trimmed V and J ends, which lost 5 bases and 2 bases, there was a span of 6 bases. The CDR3 sequence: CASSPSNTGELFF. CDR3 sequence (DNA): TGTGCCAGCAGCCCCAGTAACACCGGGGAGCTGTTTTTT.

CDR3 region: CASSWDGPRDGYTF. DNA for the CDR3: TGTGCCAGCAGCTGGGACGGCCCCAGGGATGGCTACACCTTC. The chain recombines TRBV7-9 with TRBJ1-2; possible D gene TRBD1, 5 bases. V lost 4 bases and J lost 6, with 15 bases in between. This CDR3 spans 14 amino acids. Looked up from germline, CDR1 is SEHNR and CDR2 is FQNEAQ (reference sequence).

The V gene is TRBV19, the J gene TRBJ2-5; TRBD1 might be the D (6 bases). The CDR3 covers 12 residues. In germline, CDR1 is LNHDA, CDR2 SQIVND (reference sequence). V dropped 8 bases and J dropped 2 bases, with 9 bases sitting between them. The CDR3 DNA reads TGTGCCAGTCAGGGGTTTCAAGAGACCCAGTACTTC. Its protein product is CASQGFQETQYF.

The chain uses TRBV25-1 and TRBJ1-4, with 8 nucleotides matching TRBD1. The germline gives CDR1 MGHDK, CDR2 SYGVNS. The CDR3 is made up of 14 amino acids. Trimming took 6 bases from V and 7 from J; bases not matched to a gene: 7. CDR3 sequence: CASSTGTGLEKLFF. The CDR3 region has the DNA TGTGCCAGCAGCACCGGGACAGGACTTGAAAAACTGTTTTTT.

The chain has TRBV29-1 and TRBJ2-7, with D possibly called TRBD1 or TRBD2 (7 bases each). The germline V gene encodes CDR1 SQVTM and CDR2 ANQGSEA. The CDR3 extends over 16 amino acids. With 4 bases removed from V and 0 bases from J, the gap between germline ends came to 19 bases. CDR3 in DNA: TGCAGCGTTGGGGGGGGGAAGACAGGGAGCTCCTACGAGCAGTACTTC. Translated, it gives CSVGGGKTGSSYEQYF.

This clone was found a few times. This rearrangement joins TRBV7-2 to TRBJ2-7; D is perhaps TRBD2 (6 bases). Germline lookup yields CDR1 SGHTA and CDR2 FQGNSA. The CDR3 spans 15 residues. Trimming took 5 bases from V and 3 from J, leaving 17 bases between them. Written as DNA, the CDR3 is TGTGCCAGCAGCGCCCAACGAACAGCGGGCTACGAGCAGTACTTC. Its translation: CASSAQRTAGYEQYF.

The chain is built from TRBV27 and TRBJ1-1; no reliable D call. This CDR3 comprises 15 residues. Germline CDR1 is MNHEY and CDR2 is SMNVEV (reference sequence). Trimming removed 4 bases at V and 1 base at J, with 13 bases between. Written as DNA, the CDR3 is TGTGCCAGCAGTTCATTATGGGTTGGGAACACTGAAGCTTTCTTT. Its protein product is CASSSLWVGNTEAFF.

The chain is built from TRBV30 and TRBJ1-2; D not resolved. This CDR3 contains 11 residues. Between the trimmed V and J ends, which lost 7 bases and 4 bases, there was a span of 10 bases. Germline values: CDR1 GTSNPN, CDR2 SVGIG (reference sequence). In nucleotides, the CDR3 is TGTGCCTCGGTCTTTGGCTATGGCTACACCTTC. This sequence encodes CASVFGYGYTF.

This sequence joins TRBV4-3 and TRBJ2-2; D remains unclear. Germline CDR1 LGHNA, CDR2 YSLEER. This CDR3 contains 14 residues. V shed 0 bases and J shed 3 bases, with 5 bases lying between them. The CDR3 bases are TGCGCCAGCAGCCAAGAGCCCTACACCGGGGAGCTGTTTTTT. Protein product: CASSQEPYTGELFF.

This clone was detected only a few times. The chain joins TRBV7-9 to TRBJ1-6; D is undetermined. Between the trimmed V and J ends, which lost 0 bases and 7 bases, there was a span of 13 bases. The CDR3 runs 16 residues. Germline V lookup: CDR1 SEHNR, CDR2 FQNEAQ (reference sequence). CDR3 DNA sequence: TGTGCCAGCAGCTTAGCGCGAACAGATGAAAATTCACCCCTCCACTTT. Amino acids: CASSLARTDENSPLHF.

J is TRBJ2-3 and V is TRBV6-5, with D hard to call. The CDR3 runs 13 residues. Trimming took 3 bases from V and 1 from J, leaving 5 bases between them. Germline V gene data show CDR1 as MNHEY and CDR2 as SVGAGI. As DNA, the CDR3 is TGTGCCAGCAGTTATCGCGGCACAGATACGCAGTATTTT. Encoded protein: CASSYRGTDTQYF.

This clone was seen only a few times. The chain links TRBV7-9 to TRBJ1-1; D not resolved. The CDR3 covers 13 residues. Germline V lookup: CDR1 SEHNR, CDR2 FQNEAQ (reference sequence). Trimming removed 5 bases at V and 8 bases at J, with 15 bases between. The CDR3 nucleotides read TGTGCCAGCAGCCCCCCCTCCGCGTTCGAAGCTTTCTTT. Protein sequence: CASSPPSAFEAFF.

The gene calls are TRBV6-5 and TRBJ2-3; no clear D gene. This CDR3 spans 13 amino acids. V was cut by 2 bases and J by 9 bases, with 12 bases left in between. Germline V CDR1 and CDR2: MNHEY, SVGAGI. CDR3: CASSYSDGATQYF. In DNA form, the CDR3 reads TGTGCCAGCAGTTACAGCGACGGCGCGACGCAGTATTTT.

The chain couples TRBV5-1 to TRBJ2-5; 9 bases agree with TRBD1. Looked up from germline, CDR1 is SGHRS and CDR2 is YFSETQ. V lost 4 bases to trimming and J lost 4 bases; unmatched junction nucleotides: 8. The CDR3 has 15 residues. The chain's CDR3 is CASSQGQGGVETQYF. Here the CDR3 DNA reads TGCGCCAGCAGCCAGGGACAGGGAGGGGTAGAGACCCAGTACTTC.

There are a few counts of this clone. A much bigger clone sits one base away, suggesting this may be a read error. This chain uses TRBV11-2 with TRBJ1-2, with unresolved D. The CDR3 extends over 13 amino acids. V dropped 4 bases and J dropped 2 bases, with 8 bases sitting between them. The germline V gene has CDR1 SGHAT and CDR2 FQNNGV. This CDR3 is CASSSGRNYGYTF. In nucleotides, the CDR3 is TGTGCCAGCAGCTCAGGACGGAACTATGGCTACACCTTC.

The gene calls are TRBV10-3 and TRBJ1-1, with 8 bases fitting TRBD1. The CDR3 consists of 19 residues. Germline V gene lookup returns CDR1 ENHRY and CDR2 SYGVKD. V lost 5 bases, J lost 2 bases, and 19 bases stayed unmatched. In DNA, the CDR3 is TGTGCCATCAGTCCCTATCCGGGACAGGACGCGAGGGGTAACACTGAAGCTTTCTTT. This codes for CAISPYPGQDARGNTEAFF.

CDR3 region: CASSQEDSETGELFF. For the CDR3, the DNA is TGTGCCAGCAGCCAGGAGGACTCGGAAACCGGGGAGCTGTTTTTT. The chain is built from TRBV4-2 and TRBJ2-2; weak D call: TRBD2 (5 bases). Between the trimmed V and J ends, which lost 3 bases and 5 bases, there was a span of 13 bases. Germline loops: CDR1 LGHNA, CDR2 YNFKEQ. This CDR3 has 15 residues.

This clone was seen a single time. The junction differs from germline at one of its ends, possibly a read error. The chain combines TRBV7-7 with TRBJ2-5; the D gene is possibly TRBD2 (7 bases). Germline V CDR1 and CDR2: SSHAT, FNYEAQ (reference sequence). The CDR3 runs 15 residues. The CDR3: CASSLVGGPQETQYF. CDR3 nucleotide sequence: TGTGCTAGCAGCTTAGTGGGGGGGCCGCAAGAGACCCAGTACTTC.

A few counts support this clone. The chain combines TRBV19 with TRBJ2-7; TRBD1 matches at 9 bases. The germline CDR1 and CDR2 sequences are LNHDA and SQIVND (reference sequence). The V segment lost 7 bases and the J segment 6 bases; nucleotides outside the gene matches: 16. The CDR3 contains 16 residues. The CDR3, as DNA: TGTGCCAGTACCAAAAACACCGGGACAGGGTTAATCGAGCAGTACTTC. Protein: CASTKNTGTGLIEQYF.

This chain connects TRBV6-1 to TRBJ2-6; a weak D match, TRBD2 (6 bases). Germline assignment: CDR1 MNHNS and CDR2 SASEGT. This CDR3 region has 15 residues. V dropped 8 bases and J dropped 0 bases, with 11 bases sitting between them. CDR3 sequence: CASEWRDSGANVLTF. The CDR3 DNA follows: TGTGCCAGCGAGTGGAGGGACTCTGGGGCCAACGTCCTGACTTTC.

This clone was detected once. This rearrangement joins TRBV9 to TRBJ1-1, with D maybe TRBD1 (6 bases). Per germline, CDR1 SGDLS and CDR2 YYNGEE. The CDR3 has 14 residues. Trimming pared 0 bases from V and 2 bases from J, leaving 8 bases between. The CDR3 region is CASSVAGVNTEAFF. The CDR3 nucleotides are TGTGCCAGCAGCGTAGCAGGGGTCAACACTGAAGCTTTCTTT.

The chain is built from TRBV5-1 and TRBJ1-6, with D unclear. CDR1 SGHRS and CDR2 YFSETQ come from the germline V gene. This CDR3 spans 14 amino acids. V was trimmed by 4 bases and J by 5 bases, leaving 10 bases between them. CDR3 nucleotide sequence: TGCGCCAGCAGCGCTGGACGGAATAATTCACCCCTCCACTTT. Its translation: CASSAGRNNSPLHF.

This clone was counted only a few times. This chain uses TRBV10-3 with TRBJ1-1; possibly TRBD1 for D (6 bases). This CDR3 comprises 15 residues. V was clipped by 7 bases and J by 0 bases, with 15 bases between them. CDR1 and CDR2 from the germline V gene are ENHRY and SYGVKD. The CDR3 spells CAINQKGDMNTEAFF. CDR3 nucleotide sequence: TGTGCCATCAATCAAAAGGGGGATATGAACACTGAAGCTTTCTTT.

The genes are TRBV28 and TRBJ2-5, with D perhaps being TRBD1 or TRBD2 (6 bases each). Trimming took 7 bases from V and 1 from J, leaving 16 bases between them. The V gene's germline CDR1 is MDHEN and CDR2 SYDVKM. The CDR3 extends over 15 amino acids. In nucleotides, the CDR3 is TGTGCCAGCACCCTCGCCCGGGGGCTCCAAGAGACCCAGTACTTC. This codes for CASTLARGLQETQYF.

This clone came up once. The chain links TRBV15 to TRBJ2-7; D is unclear. Trimming cost V 6 bases and J 1 base, with 13 bases left between them. This CDR3 contains 14 residues. The germline V gene has CDR1 LNHNV and CDR2 YYDKDF (reference sequence). CDR3 DNA: TGTGCCACCAGACCCTCTTGGGGATCCTACGAGCAGTACTTC. Amino acid sequence: CATRPSWGSYEQYF.